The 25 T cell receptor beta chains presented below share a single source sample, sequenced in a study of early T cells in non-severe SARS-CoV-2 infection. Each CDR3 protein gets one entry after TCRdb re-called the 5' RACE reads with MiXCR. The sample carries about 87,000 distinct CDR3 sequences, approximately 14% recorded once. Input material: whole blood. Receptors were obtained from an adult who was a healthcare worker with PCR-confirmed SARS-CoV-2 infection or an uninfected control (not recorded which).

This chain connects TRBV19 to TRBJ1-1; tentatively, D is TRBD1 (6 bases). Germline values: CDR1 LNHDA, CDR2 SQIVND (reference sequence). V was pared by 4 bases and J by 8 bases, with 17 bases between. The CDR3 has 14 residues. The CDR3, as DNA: TGTGCCAGTAGTACAGGGGTCCCGCCATTGGAAGCTTTCTTT. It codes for CASSTGVPPLEAFF.

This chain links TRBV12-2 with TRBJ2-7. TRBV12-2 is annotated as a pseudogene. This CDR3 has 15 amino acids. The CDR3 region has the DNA TGTGCAAGTCGCTTAGGAAGGTGGTACACCTACGAGCAGTACTTC. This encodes CASRLGRWYTYEQYF.

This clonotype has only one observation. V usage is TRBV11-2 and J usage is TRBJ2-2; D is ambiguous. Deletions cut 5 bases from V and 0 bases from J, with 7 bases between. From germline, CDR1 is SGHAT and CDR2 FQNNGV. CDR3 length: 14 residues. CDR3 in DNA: TGTGCCAGCAGCCGGCAGTCGAACACCGGGGAGCTGTTTTTT. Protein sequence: CASSRQSNTGELFF.

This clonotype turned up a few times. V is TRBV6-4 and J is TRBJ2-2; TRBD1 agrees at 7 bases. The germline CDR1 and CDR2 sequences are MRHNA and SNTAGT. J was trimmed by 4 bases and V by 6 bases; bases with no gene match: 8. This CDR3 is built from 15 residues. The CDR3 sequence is CASREEGAVTGELFF. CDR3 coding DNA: TGTGCCAGCAGAGAAGAGGGGGCGGTCACCGGGGAGCTGTTTTTT.

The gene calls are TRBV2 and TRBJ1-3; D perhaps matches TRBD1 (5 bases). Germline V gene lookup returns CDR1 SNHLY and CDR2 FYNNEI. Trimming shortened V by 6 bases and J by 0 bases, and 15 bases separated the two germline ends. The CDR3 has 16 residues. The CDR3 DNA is TGTGCCAGCAGCCCTAGGCCAGGGCCCTCTGGAAACACCATATATTTT. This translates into CASSPRPGPSGNTIYF.

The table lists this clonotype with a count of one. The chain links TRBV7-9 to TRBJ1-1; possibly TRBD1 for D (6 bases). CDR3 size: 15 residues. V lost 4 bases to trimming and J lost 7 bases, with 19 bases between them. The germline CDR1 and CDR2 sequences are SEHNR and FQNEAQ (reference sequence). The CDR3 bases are TGTGCCAGCAGCTCCGTTGGGGGGCTCCGCCTTGAAGCTTTCTTT. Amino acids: CASSSVGGLRLEAFF.

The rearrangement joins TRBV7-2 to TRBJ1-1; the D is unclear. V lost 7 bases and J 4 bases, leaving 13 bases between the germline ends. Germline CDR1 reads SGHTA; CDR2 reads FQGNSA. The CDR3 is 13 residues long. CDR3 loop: CASTVLGGTEAFF. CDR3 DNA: TGTGCCAGCACCGTCCTGGGTGGCACTGAAGCTTTCTTT.

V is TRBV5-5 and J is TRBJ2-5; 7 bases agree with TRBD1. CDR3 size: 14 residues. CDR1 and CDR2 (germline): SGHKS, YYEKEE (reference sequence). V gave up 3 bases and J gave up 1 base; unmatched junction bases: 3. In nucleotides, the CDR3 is TGTGCCAGCAGCTCGGGACAGATCCAAGAGACCCAGTACTTC. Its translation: CASSSGQIQETQYF.

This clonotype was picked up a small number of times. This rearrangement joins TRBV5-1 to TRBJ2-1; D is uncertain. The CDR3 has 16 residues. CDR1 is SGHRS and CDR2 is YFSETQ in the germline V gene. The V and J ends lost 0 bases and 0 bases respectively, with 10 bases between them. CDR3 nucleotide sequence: TGCGCCAGCAGCTTGGCGGTCTCTAGCTCCTACAATGAGCAGTTCTTC. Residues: CASSLAVSSSYNEQFF.

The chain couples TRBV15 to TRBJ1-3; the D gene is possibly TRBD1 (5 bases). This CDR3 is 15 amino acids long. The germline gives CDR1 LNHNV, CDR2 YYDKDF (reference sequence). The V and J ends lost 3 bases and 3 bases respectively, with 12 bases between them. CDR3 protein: CATSSDSFLGNTIYF. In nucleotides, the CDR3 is TGTGCCACCAGCAGCGACAGCTTCCTTGGAAACACCATATATTTT.

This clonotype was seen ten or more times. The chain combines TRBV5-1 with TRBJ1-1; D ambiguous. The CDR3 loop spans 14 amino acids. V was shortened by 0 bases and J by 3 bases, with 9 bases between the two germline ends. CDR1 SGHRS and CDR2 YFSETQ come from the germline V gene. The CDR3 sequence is CASSLEFADTEAFF. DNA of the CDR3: TGCGCCAGCAGCTTGGAGTTCGCGGACACTGAAGCTTTCTTT.

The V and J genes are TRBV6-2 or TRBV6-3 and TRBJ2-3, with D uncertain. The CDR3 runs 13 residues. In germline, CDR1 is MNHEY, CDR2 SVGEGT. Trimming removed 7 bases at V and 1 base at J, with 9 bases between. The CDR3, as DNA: TGTGCCAGCACCCTGGACGGCACAGATACGCAGTATTTT. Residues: CASTLDGTDTQYF.

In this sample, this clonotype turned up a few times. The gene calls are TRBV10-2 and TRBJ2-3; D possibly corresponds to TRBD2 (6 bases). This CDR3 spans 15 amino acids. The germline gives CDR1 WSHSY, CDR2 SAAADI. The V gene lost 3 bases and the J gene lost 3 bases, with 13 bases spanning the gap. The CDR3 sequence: CASSDVASVTDTQYF. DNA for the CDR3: TGCGCCAGCAGTGACGTGGCTAGCGTTACAGATACGCAGTATTTT.

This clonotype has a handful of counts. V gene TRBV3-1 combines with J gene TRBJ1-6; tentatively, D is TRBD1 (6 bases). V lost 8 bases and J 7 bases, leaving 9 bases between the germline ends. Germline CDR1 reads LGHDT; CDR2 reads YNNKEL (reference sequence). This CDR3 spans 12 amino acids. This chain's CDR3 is CASRQGNSPLHF. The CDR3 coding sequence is TGTGCCAGCCGTCAGGGGAATTCACCCCTCCACTTT.

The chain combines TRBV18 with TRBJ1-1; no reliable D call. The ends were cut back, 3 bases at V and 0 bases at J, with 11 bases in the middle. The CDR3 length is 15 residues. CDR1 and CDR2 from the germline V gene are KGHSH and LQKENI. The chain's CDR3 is CASSPSTVMNTEAFF. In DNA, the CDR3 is TGTGCCAGCTCACCCAGCACAGTCATGAACACTGAAGCTTTCTTT.

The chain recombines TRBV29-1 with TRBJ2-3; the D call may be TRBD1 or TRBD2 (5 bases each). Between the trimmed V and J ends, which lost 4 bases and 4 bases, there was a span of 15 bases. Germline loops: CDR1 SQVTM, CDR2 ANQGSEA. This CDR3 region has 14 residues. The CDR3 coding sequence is TGCAGCGTTGTTCCCAGGGAGTCCGCAGATACGCAGTATTTT. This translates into CSVVPRESADTQYF.

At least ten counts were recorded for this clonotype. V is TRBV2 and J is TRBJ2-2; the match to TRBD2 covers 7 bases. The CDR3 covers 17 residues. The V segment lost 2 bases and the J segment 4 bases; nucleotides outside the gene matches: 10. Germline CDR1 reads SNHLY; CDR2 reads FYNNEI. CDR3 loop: CASSETGPGGPTGELFF. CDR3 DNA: TGTGCCAGCAGTGAAACCGGGCCGGGGGGTCCCACCGGGGAGCTGTTTTTT.

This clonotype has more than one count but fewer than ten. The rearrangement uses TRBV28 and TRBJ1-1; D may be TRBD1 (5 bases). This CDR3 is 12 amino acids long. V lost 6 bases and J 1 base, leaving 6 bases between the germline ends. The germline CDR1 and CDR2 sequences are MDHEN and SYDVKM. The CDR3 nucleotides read TGTGCCAGCAGAAGGGGGAACACTGAAGCTTTCTTT. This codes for CASRRGNTEAFF.

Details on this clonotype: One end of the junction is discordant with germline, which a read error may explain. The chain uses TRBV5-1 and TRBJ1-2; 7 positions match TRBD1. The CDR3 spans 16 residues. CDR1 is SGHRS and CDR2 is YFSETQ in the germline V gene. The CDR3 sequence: CPSSLIQGTFGYGYTF. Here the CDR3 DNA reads TGCCCCAGCAGCTTGATACAGGGGACCTTTGGCTATGGCTACACCTTC.

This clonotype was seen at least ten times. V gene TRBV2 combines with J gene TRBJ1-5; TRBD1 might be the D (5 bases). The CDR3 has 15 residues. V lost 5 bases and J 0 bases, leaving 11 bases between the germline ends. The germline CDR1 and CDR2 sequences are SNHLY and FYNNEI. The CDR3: CASSLTVDSNQPQHF. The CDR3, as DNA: TGTGCCAGCAGTCTGACAGTGGATAGCAATCAGCCCCAGCATTTT. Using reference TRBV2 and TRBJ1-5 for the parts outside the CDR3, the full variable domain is EPEVTQTPSHQVTQMGQEVILRCVPISNHLYFYWYRQILGQKVEFLVSFYNNEISEKSEIFDDQFSVERPDGSNFTLKIRSTKLEDSAMYFCASSLTVDSNQPQHFGDGTRLSIL.

The CDR3 spells CASSYPANTEAFF. The CDR3 DNA reads TGTGCCAGCAGTTACCCTGCGAACACTGAAGCTTTCTTT. The genes are TRBV6-2 or TRBV6-3 and TRBJ1-1; unclear D gene. V lost 2 bases, J lost 1 base, and 5 bases lay in between. Germline V lookup: CDR1 MNHEY, CDR2 SVGEGT. The CDR3 consists of 13 residues.

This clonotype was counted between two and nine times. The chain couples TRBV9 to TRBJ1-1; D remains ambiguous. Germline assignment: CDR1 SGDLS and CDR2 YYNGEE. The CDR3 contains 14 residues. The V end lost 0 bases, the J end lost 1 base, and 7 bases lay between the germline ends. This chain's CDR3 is CASSVGRANTEAFF. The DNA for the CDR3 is TGTGCCAGCAGCGTAGGACGAGCGAACACTGAAGCTTTCTTT.

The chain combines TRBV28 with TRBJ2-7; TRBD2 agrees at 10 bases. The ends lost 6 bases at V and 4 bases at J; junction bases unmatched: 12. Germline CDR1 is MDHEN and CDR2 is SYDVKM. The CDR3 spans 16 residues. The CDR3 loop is CASSTPISGGRYEQYF. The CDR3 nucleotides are TGTGCCAGCAGCACACCAATTAGCGGGGGGCGGTACGAGCAGTACTTC.

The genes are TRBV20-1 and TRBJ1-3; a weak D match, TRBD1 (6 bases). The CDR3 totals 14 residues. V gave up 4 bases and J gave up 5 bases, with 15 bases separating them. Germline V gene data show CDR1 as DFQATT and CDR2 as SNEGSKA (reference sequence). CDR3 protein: CSATPGQVRNTIYF. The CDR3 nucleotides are TGCAGTGCTACTCCGGGACAAGTCCGAAACACCATATATTTT.

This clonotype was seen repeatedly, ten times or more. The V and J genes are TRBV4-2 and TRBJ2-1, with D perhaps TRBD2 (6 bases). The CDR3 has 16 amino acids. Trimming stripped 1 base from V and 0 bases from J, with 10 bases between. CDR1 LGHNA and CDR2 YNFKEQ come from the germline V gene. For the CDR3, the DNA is TGTGCCAGCAGCCAAGGTCGGGGGAGCTCCTACAATGAGCAGTTCTTC. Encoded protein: CASSQGRGSSYNEQFF.